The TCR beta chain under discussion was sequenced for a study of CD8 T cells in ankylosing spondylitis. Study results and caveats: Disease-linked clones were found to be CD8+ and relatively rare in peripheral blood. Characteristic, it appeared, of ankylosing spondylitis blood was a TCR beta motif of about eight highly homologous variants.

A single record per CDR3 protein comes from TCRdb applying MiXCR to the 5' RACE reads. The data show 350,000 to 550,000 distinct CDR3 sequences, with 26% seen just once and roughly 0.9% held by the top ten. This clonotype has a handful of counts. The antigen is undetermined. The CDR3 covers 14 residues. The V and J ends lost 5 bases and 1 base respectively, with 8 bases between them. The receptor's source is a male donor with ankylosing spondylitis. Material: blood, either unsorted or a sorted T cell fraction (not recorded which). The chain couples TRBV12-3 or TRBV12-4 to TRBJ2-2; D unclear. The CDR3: CASSRMENTGELFF. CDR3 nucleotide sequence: TGTGCCAGCAGTCGCATGGAGAACACCGGGGAGCTGTTTTTT.